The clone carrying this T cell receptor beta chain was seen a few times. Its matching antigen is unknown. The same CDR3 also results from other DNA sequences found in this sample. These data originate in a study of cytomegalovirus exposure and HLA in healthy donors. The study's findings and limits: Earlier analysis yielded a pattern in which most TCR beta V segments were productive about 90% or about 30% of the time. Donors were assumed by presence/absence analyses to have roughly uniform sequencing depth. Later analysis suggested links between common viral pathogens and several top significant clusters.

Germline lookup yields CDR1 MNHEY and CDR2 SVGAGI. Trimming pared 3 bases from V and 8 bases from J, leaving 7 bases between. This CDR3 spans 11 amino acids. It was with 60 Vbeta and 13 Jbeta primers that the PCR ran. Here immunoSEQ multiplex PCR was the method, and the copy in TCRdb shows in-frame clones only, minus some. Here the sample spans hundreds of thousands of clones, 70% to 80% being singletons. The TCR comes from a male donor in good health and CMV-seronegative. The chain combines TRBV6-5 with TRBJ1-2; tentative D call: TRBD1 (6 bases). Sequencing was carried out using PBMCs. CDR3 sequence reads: CASSYRGGYTF. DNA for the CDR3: TGTGCCAGCAGTTATAGGGGGGGCTACACCTTC.